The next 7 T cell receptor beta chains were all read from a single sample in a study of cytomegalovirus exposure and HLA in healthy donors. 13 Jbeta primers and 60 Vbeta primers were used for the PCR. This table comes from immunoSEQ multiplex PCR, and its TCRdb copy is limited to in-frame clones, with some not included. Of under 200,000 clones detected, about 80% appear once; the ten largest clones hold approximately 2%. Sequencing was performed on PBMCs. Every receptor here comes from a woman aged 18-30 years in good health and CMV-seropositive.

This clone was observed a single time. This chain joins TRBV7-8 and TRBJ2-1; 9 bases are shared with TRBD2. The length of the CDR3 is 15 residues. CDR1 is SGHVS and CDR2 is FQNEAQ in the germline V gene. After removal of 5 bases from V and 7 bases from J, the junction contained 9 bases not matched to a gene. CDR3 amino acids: CASSVSGGGVNEQFF. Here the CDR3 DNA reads TGTGCCAGCAGCGTTTCTGGCGGGGGGGTTAATGAGCAGTTCTTC.

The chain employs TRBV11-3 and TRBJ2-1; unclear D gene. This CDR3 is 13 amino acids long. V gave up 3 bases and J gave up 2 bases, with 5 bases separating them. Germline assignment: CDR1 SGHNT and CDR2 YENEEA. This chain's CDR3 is CASSFGPYNEQFF. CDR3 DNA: TGTGCCAGCAGCTTTGGCCCCTACAATGAGCAGTTCTTC. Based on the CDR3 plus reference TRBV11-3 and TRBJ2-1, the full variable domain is EAGVVQSPRYKIIEKKQPVAFWCNPISGHNTLYWYLQNLGQGPELLIRYENEEAVDDSQLPKDRFSAERLKGVDSTLKIQPAELGDSAVYLCASSFGPYNEQFFGPGTRLTVL.

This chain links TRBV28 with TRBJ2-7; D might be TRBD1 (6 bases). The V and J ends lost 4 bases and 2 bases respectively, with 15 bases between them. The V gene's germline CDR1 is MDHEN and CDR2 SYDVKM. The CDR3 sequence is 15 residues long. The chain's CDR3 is CASSSHTQGTYEQYF. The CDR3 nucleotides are TGTGCCAGCAGTTCCCACACACAGGGAACCTACGAGCAGTACTTC.

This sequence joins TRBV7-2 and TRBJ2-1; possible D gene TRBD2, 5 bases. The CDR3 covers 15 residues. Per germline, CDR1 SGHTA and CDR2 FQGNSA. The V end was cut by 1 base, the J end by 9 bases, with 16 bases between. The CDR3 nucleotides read TGTGCCAGCAGCTTAGTCGCCGGTGCCCGGGGTGAGCAGTTCTTC. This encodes CASSLVAGARGEQFF.

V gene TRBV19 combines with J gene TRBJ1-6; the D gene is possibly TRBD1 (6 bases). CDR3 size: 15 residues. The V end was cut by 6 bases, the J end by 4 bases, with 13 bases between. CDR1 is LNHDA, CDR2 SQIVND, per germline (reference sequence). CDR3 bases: TGTGCCAGTAGAACCCCAGGGGTTTATAATTCACCCCTCCACTTT. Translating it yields CASRTPGVYNSPLHF. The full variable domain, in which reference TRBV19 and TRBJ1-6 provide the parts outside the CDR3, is DGGITQSPKYLFRKEGQNVTLSCEQNLNHDAMYWYRQDPGQGLRLIYYSQIVNDFQKGDIAEGYSVSREKKESFPLTVTSAQKNPTAFYLCASRTPGVYNSPLHFGNGTRLTVT.

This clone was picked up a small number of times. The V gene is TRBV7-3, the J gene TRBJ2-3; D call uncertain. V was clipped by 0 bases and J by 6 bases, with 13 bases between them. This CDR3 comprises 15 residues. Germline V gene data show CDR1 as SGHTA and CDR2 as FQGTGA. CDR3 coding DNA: TGTGCCAGCAGCTTAACCCTAGGCCGATATGATACGCAGTATTTT. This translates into CASSLTLGRYDTQYF.

CDR3 sequence: CASSLPGEAGNTIYF. CDR3 coding DNA: TGTGCCAGCAGCTTGCCGGGGGAGGCTGGAAACACCATATATTTT. This rearrangement joins TRBV5-6 to TRBJ1-3, with a tentative D call TRBD1 (5 bases). V was trimmed by 1 base and J by 2 bases, leaving 10 bases between them. The CDR3 consists of 15 residues. Per the germline V gene, CDR1 is SGHDT and CDR2 is YYEEEE.